This is a list of T cell receptor beta chains from one sample in a study of blood T cell repertoires in COVID-19. Repertoires were generated with immunoSEQ multiplex PCR, while TCRdb's copy carries only in-frame clones and drops some. In the table there are over 100,000 clones, roughly 83% of which are singletons. The sample comprised peripheral blood. These receptors were obtained from a woman in her seventies with acute or convalescent COVID-19. Each CDR3 is given with its conserved first and last residue. Each record gives: V gene, J gene, clone size, D gene, CDR3 protein, CDR3 DNA. D genes are given only for firm matches. Size is stated for part of the rows, as once, few or many counts, or as a class when the clone is expanded.

>TRBV29-1|TRBJ2-5|-|TRBD1
CSASNRGWETQYF
TGCAGCGCGTCTAACAGGGGCTGGGAGACCCAGTACTTC
>TRBV5-1|TRBJ1-4|-|TRBD1
CASSPWGWAGQGSTNEKLFF
TGCGCCAGCAGCCCCTGGGGGTGGGCGGGACAGGGTTCAACTAATGAAAAACTGTTTTTT
>TRBV29-1|TRBJ1-1|once|-
CSVLNTEAFF
TGCAGCGTTCTTAACACTGAAGCTTTCTTT
>TRBV6-2/TRBV6-3|TRBJ2-3|-|TRBD2
CASSYSTSGVDTQYF
TGTGCCAGCAGTTACTCGACTAGCGGGGTAGATACGCAGTATTTT
>TRBV6-1|TRBJ2-3|-|TRBD2
CASSVGPLAASDTQYF
TGTGCCAGCAGTGTAGGACCGCTAGCGGCCTCAGATACGCAGTATTTT
>TRBV18|TRBJ2-5|-|-
CASSLKETQYF
TGTGCCAGCTCACTTAAAGAGACCCAGTACTTC
>TRBV19|TRBJ1-1|-|-
CASKGPGGTEAFF
TGTGCCAGTAAAGGTCCGGGTGGGACTGAAGCTTTCTTT
>TRBV6-1|TRBJ2-2|-|TRBD2
CASSEMGGVTGELFF
TGTGCCAGCAGTGAAATGGGGGGGGTGACCGGGGAGCTGTTTTTT
>TRBV19|TRBJ2-7|-|TRBD2
CASSITSAYEQYF
TGTGCCAGTAGTATAACTAGCGCGTACGAGCAGTACTTC
>TRBV19|TRBJ2-1|-|TRBD2
CASSMNPSGGVNEQFF
TGTGCCAGTAGTATGAATCCTAGCGGGGGGGTCAATGAGCAGTTCTTC
>TRBV7-9|TRBJ2-2|-|TRBD2
CASSAGTRTGELFF
TGTGCCAGCAGCGCCGGGACTAGAACCGGGGAGCTGTTTTTT
>TRBV5-1|TRBJ2-3|-|-
CASSLEQGTDTQYF
TGCGCCAGCAGCTTGGAACAGGGCACAGATACGCAGTATTTT
>TRBV27|TRBJ2-7|-|TRBD1
CASSPLGTARPYEQYF
TGTGCCAGCAGTCCCCTCGGGACAGCGAGACCTTACGAGCAGTACTTC
>TRBV19|TRBJ1-1|few|-
CASTKGLEFLNTEAFF
TGTGCCAGTACCAAGGGACTGGAGTTTTTGAACACTGAAGCTTTCTTT
>TRBV14|TRBJ2-1|few|TRBD2
CASSQVGELAGEKYYNEQFF
TGTGCCAGCAGCCAAGTAGGGGAACTAGCGGGGGAAAAGTACTACAATGAGCAGTTCTTC
>TRBV5-3|TRBJ1-5|-|TRBD1
CARSRDRDGQPQHF
TGTGCCAGAAGCCGTGACAGGGACGGCCAGCCCCAGCATTTT
>TRBV18|TRBJ1-4|-|-
CASSPRQDQMNSLFF
TGTGCCAGCTCACCTAGACAAGACCAGATGAATAGTCTGTTTTTT
>TRBV12-5|TRBJ2-2|-|-
CASGLGGAVTGELFF
TGTGCTAGTGGTTTGGGAGGAGCGGTAACCGGGGAGCTGTTTTTT
>TRBV2|TRBJ1-1|-|-
CASISAEGMNTEAFF
TGTGCCAGCATCTCGGCGGAGGGGATGAACACTGAAGCTTTCTTT
>TRBV6-5|TRBJ1-1|-|-
CANRLTDDTEAFF
TGTGCCAACCGACTAACAGATGACACTGAAGCTTTCTTT
>TRBV15|TRBJ2-2|-|-
CATSRQGNTGELFF
TGTGCCACCAGCAGACAGGGGAACACCGGGGAGCTGTTTTTT
>TRBV27|TRBJ2-7|-|-
CASSLKGEFYEQYF
TGTGCCAGCAGTTTAAAGGGGGAATTCTACGAGCAGTACTTC
>TRBV24-1|TRBJ2-5|-|-
CATSDLKQGKETQYF
TGTGCCACCAGTGATTTGAAGCAGGGAAAAGAGACCCAGTACTTC
>TRBV5-1|TRBJ2-7|-|TRBD2
CASSLGLAGTYEQYF
TGCGCCAGCAGCCTCGGACTAGCGGGAACCTACGAGCAGTACTTC
>TRBV14|TRBJ1-1|-|-
CASSRLQPGTEAFF
TGTGCCAGCAGCCGCCTTCAGCCGGGCACTGAAGCTTTCTTT
>TRBV6-6|TRBJ1-1|-|TRBD1
CATWGQGSNTEAFF
TGTGCCACCTGGGGACAGGGGTCGAACACTGAAGCTTTCTTT
>TRBV6-6|TRBJ1-1|-|-
CASSSAGRETEAFF
TGTGCCAGCAGTTCAGCAGGGCGGGAAACTGAAGCTTTCTTT
>TRBV2|TRBJ2-7|once|-
CASSAALAYEQYF
TGTGCCAGCAGTGCGGCACTAGCCTACGAGCAGTACTTC
>TRBV27|TRBJ2-2|-|-
CASIPRGTGELFF
TGTGCCAGCATCCCCAGAGGCACCGGGGAGCTGTTTTTT
>TRBV19|TRBJ2-1|-|TRBD2
CASMGTSDYNEQFF
TGTGCCAGTATGGGGACTAGCGACTACAATGAGCAGTTCTTC
>TRBV3-1/TRBV3-2|TRBJ2-3|-|TRBD1
CASSHRGRTDTQYF
TGTGCCAGCAGCCACAGGGGGCGCACAGATACGCAGTATTTT
>TRBV27|TRBJ1-4|once|TRBD1
CASSRQGLEKLFF
TGTGCCAGCTCTAGACAGGGTCTCGAAAAACTGTTTTTT
>TRBV10-3|TRBJ1-1|-|TRBD1
CAISESWTGVTEAFF
TGTGCCATCAGTGAGTCTTGGACAGGGGTTACTGAAGCTTTCTTT
>TRBV9|TRBJ1-4|-|-
CASSVGDTVGEKLFF
TGTGCCAGCAGCGTTGGGGACACCGTAGGGGAAAAACTGTTTTTT
>TRBV6-6|TRBJ1-1|few|TRBD1
CASSQGASAFF
TGTGCCAGCAGCCAGGGGGCTTCAGCTTTCTTT
>TRBV4-2|TRBJ2-1|-|TRBD2
CASSQDGLVINNEQFF
TGTGCCAGCAGCCAAGATGGACTAGTGATCAACAATGAGCAGTTCTTC
>TRBV19|TRBJ2-1|-|-
CASSIGVVQGTPYNEQFF
TGTGCCAGTAGTATAGGGGTGGTACAGGGAACCCCCTACAATGAGCAGTTCTTC
>TRBV12-3/TRBV12-4|TRBJ1-2|-|TRBD1
CASSQGQLYGYTF
TGTGCCAGCAGCCAGGGACAGCTTTATGGCTACACCTTC
>TRBV3-1/TRBV3-2|TRBJ1-1|once|TRBD1
CASQITGGTEAFF
TGTGCCAGCCAAATTACAGGGGGCACTGAAGCTTTCTTT
>TRBV5-1|TRBJ2-7|-|-
CASSLNRDPFYEQYF
TGCGCCAGCAGCTTGAACAGGGATCCCTTCTACGAGCAGTACTTC
>TRBV10-1|TRBJ1-5|few|TRBD1
CASSAWTGGRRSNQPQHF
TGCGCCAGCAGTGCTTGGACAGGGGGCAGACGTAGCAATCAGCCCCAGCATTTT
>TRBV14|TRBJ1-2|-|TRBD1
CASSQDGGGLGGYTF
TGTGCCAGCAGCCAAGATGGAGGGGGCCTAGGAGGCTACACCTTC
>TRBV7-3|TRBJ2-3|-|-
CASSLGAITDTQYF
TGTGCCAGCAGCTTAGGGGCTATCACAGATACGCAGTATTTT
>TRBV6-4|TRBJ2-3|-|TRBD2
CASSGGSGDTDTQYF
TGTGCCAGCAGTGGAGGTAGCGGGGACACAGATACGCAGTATTTT
>TRBV7-3|TRBJ2-3|once|TRBD2
CASSLLAGVTDTQYF
TGTGCCAGCAGCTTACTAGCGGGAGTGACAGATACGCAGTATTTT
>TRBV12-3/TRBV12-4|TRBJ1-2|once|-
CASSLDTGYGYTF
TGTGCCAGCAGTTTAGACACGGGGTATGGCTACACCTTC
>TRBV15|TRBJ2-5|-|TRBD1
CATSLDRGETQYF
TGTGCCACCAGCCTGGACAGGGGTGAGACCCAGTACTTC
>TRBV30|TRBJ1-2|-|TRBD1
CAWSRGRDYGYTF
TGTGCCTGGAGCAGGGGGCGAGACTATGGCTACACCTTC
>TRBV19|TRBJ1-1|-|-
CASSTPNGGNTEAFF
TGTGCCAGTAGTACACCGAACGGGGGGAACACTGAAGCTTTCTTT
>TRBV5-1|TRBJ1-4|-|-
CASQLGQRATNEKLFF
TGCGCCAGCCAGCTCGGACAGCGTGCAACTAATGAAAAACTGTTTTTT
>TRBV3-1/TRBV3-2|TRBJ2-3|-|-
CASSQSGTDTQYF
TGTGCCAGCAGCCAATCTGGCACAGATACGCAGTATTTT